This is a list of T cell receptor beta chains from one sample in a study of cytomegalovirus exposure and HLA in healthy donors. Some clones are missing from TCRdb's copy, which holds only in-frame ones; the method was immunoSEQ multiplex PCR. Of approximately 120,000 clones detected, roughly three quarters appear once; the ten largest clones hold around 12%. Material for sequencing was PBMCs. The receptors were gathered from a woman between 40 and 55 years old in good health and CMV-seropositive. CDR3s include the opening cysteine and the closing phenylalanine or tryptophan. D genes are given only for firm matches. Only part of the rows carry a size: once, few, many, or a class if the clone is expanded.

J | length | D | size | V | CDR3 | DNA
TRBJ2-5 | 15 | TRBD2 | - | TRBV5-4 | CASRKRGASRETQYF | TGTGCCAGCAGGAAGCGGGGGGCCTCCAGGGAGACCCAGTACTTC
TRBJ1-6 | 17 | TRBD1 | - | TRBV5-4 | CASSWALGTVDNSPLHF | TGTGCCAGCAGCTGGGCCTTGGGGACAGTAGATAATTCACCCCTCCACTTT
TRBJ1-6 | 18 | - | - | TRBV11-2 | CASSPSGGRSSYNSPLHF | TGTGCCAGCAGCCCCAGCGGGGGTCGGTCTTCCTATAATTCACCCCTCCACTTT
TRBJ2-7 | 14 | TRBD1 | few | TRBV14 | CASSQEQGGYEQYF | TGTGCCAGCAGCCAAGAACAGGGGGGCTATGAGCAGTACTTC
TRBJ1-1 | 16 | TRBD1 | - | TRBV6-5 | CASSYTLRQGRTEAFF | TGTGCCAGCAGTTACACACTAAGACAGGGGCGGACTGAAGCTTTCTTT
TRBJ2-7 | 12 | - | - | TRBV13 | CASSLQGNEQYF | TGTGCCAGCAGCTTACAGGGGAACGAGCAGTACTTC
TRBJ2-3 | 14 | TRBD2 | - | TRBV30 | CAWILSTTSGLVTF | TGTGCCTGGATTCTTTCGACGACTAGCGGACTAGTTACTTTT
TRBJ2-3 | 15 | - | - | TRBV5-3 | CARSGPGLSTDTQYF | TGTGCCAGAAGCGGACCGGGACTCAGCACAGATACGCAGTATTTT
TRBJ2-2 | 16 | TRBD1 | once | TRBV18 | CASSLFGQANTGELFF | TGTGCCAGCTCACTTTTCGGACAGGCAAACACCGGGGAGCTGTTTTTT
TRBJ2-1 | 15 | - | - | TRBV15 | CATSRLSGSYNEQFF | TGTGCCACCAGCAGACTTAGTGGTTCCTACAATGAGCAGTTCTTC
TRBJ2-2 | 15 | TRBD2 | - | TRBV9 | CASTNRGGASGELFF | TGTGCCAGCACTAACCGGGGGGGCGCGTCCGGGGAGCTGTTTTTT
TRBJ1-1 | 16 | - | - | TRBV19 | CASSARGLAGNTEAFF | TGTGCCAGTAGTGCGAGAGGTCTGGCGGGGAACACTGAAGCTTTCTTT
TRBJ2-7 | 15 | - | - | TRBV6-5 | CASSYSDFPSYEQYF | TGTGCCAGCAGTTACTCGGACTTTCCCTCCTACGAGCAGTACTTC
TRBJ2-3 | 15 | - | - | TRBV5-6 | CASSLGAGSTDTQYF | TGTGCCAGCAGCTTGGGAGCAGGAAGCACAGATACGCAGTATTTT
TRBJ1-1 | 13 | TRBD1 | - | TRBV6-5 | CASSYQTTGYAFF | TGTGCCAGCAGTTACCAAACGACAGGGTACGCTTTCTTT
TRBJ1-1 | 13 | - | - | TRBV7-2 | CASSTDINTEAFF | TGTGCCAGCAGCACCGACATTAACACTGAAGCTTTCTTT
TRBJ1-2 | 14 | - | - | TRBV9 | CASSPRDTNYGYTF | TGTGCCAGCAGCCCCCGGGACACCAACTATGGCTACACCTTC
TRBJ2-5 | 15 | TRBD2 | few | TRBV15 | CATSSRERGGETQYF | TGTGCCACCAGCAGCCGGGAGCGGGGGGGAGAGACCCAGTACTTC
TRBJ1-5 | 13 | - | few | TRBV30 | CAWSHRVGQPQHF | TGTGCCTGGAGTCACAGGGTGGGCCAGCCCCAGCATTTT
TRBJ2-3 | 14 | - | - | TRBV6-6 | CASSYSSSSDTQYF | TGTGCCAGCAGTTACTCGTCCAGTAGCGATACGCAGTATTTT
TRBJ2-7 | 15 | TRBD2 | - | TRBV5-1 | CASSPRSGVATEQYF | TGCGCCAGCAGCCCGAGGAGCGGGGTTGCCACCGAGCAGTACTTC
TRBJ1-4 | 15 | - | - | TRBV28 | CATQAGGEGDEKLFF | TGTGCCACGCAAGCGGGGGGCGAAGGTGATGAAAAACTGTTTTTT